This T cell receptor (beta chain) was sequenced for a study of cytomegalovirus exposure and HLA in healthy donors. Germline CDR1 is SGHNT and CDR2 is YYREEE (reference sequence). V was cut by 3 bases and J by 7 bases, with 9 bases left in between. This CDR3 region has 12 residues. This PCR relied on a set of 60 Vbeta primers and 13 Jbeta primers. Some clones are missing from TCRdb's copy, which holds only in-frame ones; the method was immunoSEQ multiplex PCR. The sample shows 80,000 to 100,000 clones, approximately 73% of them seen only once. The chain joins TRBV5-4 to TRBJ2-3; possible D gene TRBD2, 5 bases. The source of this sequence is a man between 40 and 49 years old in good health and CMV-seronegative. The sample consisted of PBMCs. The CDR3 loop reads CASSSRGYTQYF. DNA for the CDR3: TGTGCCAGCAGCTCTCGGGGTTATACGCAGTATTTT.